The 5 T cell receptor beta chains listed next were all sequenced from one sample in a study of blood T cells in healthy people across ages. With a J-beta primer mix and a sample-barcoded 5' primer, a second PCR ran about 7 to 11 cycles. MiXCR was run by TCRdb on the 5' RACE reads, yielding one entry per CDR3 protein. Of more than 650,000 distinct CDR3 sequences in the sample, less than 70% were seen once. Material: blood. These receptors all stem from an elderly man in good health.

The V and J genes are TRBV15 and TRBJ1-1; D is unresolved. The CDR3 extends over 11 amino acids. Germline V gives CDR1 LNHNV, CDR2 YYDKDF (reference sequence). Trimming took 6 bases from V and 5 from J, leaving 7 bases between them. The DNA of the CDR3 is TGTGCCACCAGAAAGCAGACTGAAGCTTTCTTT. This translates into CATRKQTEAFF.

The rearrangement joins TRBV5-1 to TRBJ2-7; weak D call: TRBD2 (6 bases). CDR1 is SGHRS and CDR2 is YFSETQ in the germline V gene. V shed 4 bases and J shed 2 bases, with 10 bases lying between them. The CDR3 spans 13 residues. CDR3 bases: TGCGCCAGCAGCGGGACGGGGGCCTACGAGCAGTACTTC. Translating gives CASSGTGAYEQYF.

The chain recombines TRBV5-1 with TRBJ2-5, with D unclear. The CDR3 length is 17 residues. Trimming pared 4 bases from V and 11 bases from J, leaving 30 bases between. Germline-derived CDR1 and CDR2 are SGHRS and YFSETQ. CDR3 residues: CASSPIGGAASYNEQYF. DNA for the CDR3: TGCGCCAGCAGCCCAATCGGCGGCGCGGCTTCCTACAATGAGCAGTACTTC.

This clonotype came up many times. This chain joins TRBV20-1 and TRBJ1-2; D may be TRBD1 (5 bases). Deletions cut 6 bases from V and 1 base from J, with 9 bases between. This CDR3 has 12 residues. Per the germline V gene, CDR1 is DFQATT and CDR2 is SNEGSKA (reference sequence). The CDR3 loop is CSAQTVNYGYTF. CDR3 DNA: TGCAGTGCCCAGACAGTTAACTATGGCTACACCTTC.

This chain joins TRBV28 and TRBJ2-3; D perhaps matches TRBD2 (7 bases). Trimming pared 6 bases from V and 14 bases from J, leaving 33 bases between. CDR3 length equals 17 residues. Germline V gene data show CDR1 as MDHEN and CDR2 as SYDVKM. The CDR3 here is CASSPPRGGGWHRYAYF. DNA for the CDR3: TGTGCCAGCAGCCCCCCGAGGGGGGGAGGGTGGCACAGATACGCGTATTTT.